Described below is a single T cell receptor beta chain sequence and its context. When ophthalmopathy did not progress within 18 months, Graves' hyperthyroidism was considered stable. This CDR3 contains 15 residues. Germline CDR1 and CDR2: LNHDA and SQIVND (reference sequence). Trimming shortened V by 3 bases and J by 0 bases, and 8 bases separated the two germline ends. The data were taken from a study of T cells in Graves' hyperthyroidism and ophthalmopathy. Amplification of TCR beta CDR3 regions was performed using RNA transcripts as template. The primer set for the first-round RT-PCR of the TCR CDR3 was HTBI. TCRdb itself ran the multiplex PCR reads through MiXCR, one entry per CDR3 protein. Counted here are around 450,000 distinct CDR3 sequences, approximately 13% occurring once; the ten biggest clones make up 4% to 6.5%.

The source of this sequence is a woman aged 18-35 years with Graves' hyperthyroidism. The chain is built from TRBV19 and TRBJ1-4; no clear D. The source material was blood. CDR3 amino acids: CASSIYGATNEKLFF. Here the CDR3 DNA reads TGTGCCAGTAGTATTTACGGTGCAACTAATGAAAAACTGTTTTTT.